The 32 T cell receptor beta chains in this list originate from one sample, sequenced in a study of metastatic and nonmetastatic thyroid tumors. TCRdb re-called clones from the PCR reads using MiXCR. The data show some 11,000 clones, under 30% seen once. Each patient went into thyroid surgery without having received any treatment. The sample taken for sequencing was tumor tissue. The receptors here all came from a male donor with papillary thyroid cancer or a benign thyroid nodule (not recorded which). Some clones in this sample may be carry-over from other donors' samples.

Relative to its sample, this clone is medium-sized. The chain carries TRBV19 and TRBJ2-3; 11 bases are a match to TRBD2. Germline V CDR1 and CDR2: LNHDA, SQIVND (reference sequence). The CDR3 contains 15 residues. The V and J ends lost 6 bases and 2 bases, in that order; junction bases with no gene match: 4. The CDR3 DNA reads TGTGCCAGTAGCGATAGCGGGAGGGTCACAGATACGCAGTATTTT. Residues: CASSDSGRVTDTQYF.

The chain carries TRBV27 and TRBJ2-7, with TRBD2 matching over 11 bases. The CDR3 runs to 15 residues. The V gene's germline CDR1 is MNHEY and CDR2 SMNVEV (reference sequence). V was pared by 5 bases and J by 2 bases, with 5 bases of the junction left unmatched. CDR3 amino acids: CASSPGTSGTYEQYF. For the CDR3, the DNA is TGTGCCAGCAGTCCCGGGACTAGCGGAACCTACGAGCAGTACTTC.

The chain joins TRBV6-1 to TRBJ1-2; a possible D gene is TRBD1 (6 bases). Germline loops: CDR1 MNHNS, CDR2 SASEGT. V dropped 6 bases and J dropped 8 bases, with 16 bases sitting between them. CDR3 size: 13 residues. The CDR3 protein is CASRKRGAGGYTF. Here the CDR3 DNA reads TGTGCCAGCAGAAAAAGGGGGGCCGGCGGCTACACCTTC.

This clone is medium-sized. In DNA, the CDR3 is TGTGCCAGCAGCAATTCTCCTAGCGGAGCCTACGAGCAGTACGTC. It translates to CASSNSPSGAYEQYV. J is TRBJ2-7 and V is TRBV7-2, with 7 bases matching TRBD2. Trimming at V came to 5 bases and at J to 2 bases, leaving 9 bases not matched to a gene. The CDR3 has 15 amino acids. The germline V gene encodes CDR1 SGHTA and CDR2 FQGNSA.

In regard to this clone: Its ends do not fully match the called genes, so a read error is possible. The chain has TRBV11-1 and TRBJ1-6; D is unclear. CDR1 SGHAT and CDR2 FQDESV come from the germline V gene (reference sequence). This CDR3 has 16 residues. The CDR3 DNA reads as TGTGCCAGCAGCTTAGGGAGTGCTTGCGATAATTCACCCCCCCACTTT. Translating it yields CASSLGSACDNSPPHF.

This clone came up a few times. The chain joins TRBV28 to TRBJ2-7; no firm D call. Between the trimmed V and J ends, which lost 5 bases and 2 bases, there was a span of 10 bases. The length of the CDR3 is 13 residues. CDR1 is MDHEN and CDR2 is SYDVKM in the germline V gene. The CDR3 is CASSLGGTYEQYF. In nucleotides, the CDR3 is TGTGCCAGCAGTCTGGGTGGTACCTACGAGCAGTACTTC.

The chain joins TRBV7-2 to TRBJ1-5; D gene ambiguous. Germline-derived CDR1 and CDR2 are SGHTA and FQGNSA. The CDR3 loop spans 13 amino acids. Trimming removed 1 base from V and 3 bases from J, with 4 bases in between. The CDR3 nucleotides are TGTGCCAGCAGCTTAGATACCAATCAGCCCCAGCATTTT. Protein: CASSLDTNQPQHF.

This clone was observed many times. The chain recombines TRBV7-6 with TRBJ1-4; the D is unclear. The CDR3 contains 13 residues. V was cut by 0 bases and J by 6 bases, with 5 bases left in between. The germline CDR1 and CDR2 sequences are SGHVS and FNYEAQ. CDR3 in amino acids: CASSLAPDEKLFF. The DNA for the CDR3 is TGTGCCAGCAGCTTAGCGCCTGATGAAAAACTGTTTTTT.

This clone was observed many times. The chain couples TRBV11-2 to TRBJ2-5, with 7 bases fitting TRBD1. CDR3 length: 16 amino acids. The germline gives CDR1 SGHAT, CDR2 FQNNGV. After removal of 1 base from V and 2 bases from J, the junction contained 7 bases not matched to a gene. The CDR3 bases are TGTGCCAGCAGCTTAGCGACAGGGATTGGTCAAGAGACCCAGTACTTC. This encodes CASSLATGIGQETQYF.

The chain joins TRBV30 to TRBJ2-1; 10 bases line up with TRBD2. The V and J ends lost 3 bases and 10 bases, in that order; junction bases with no gene match: 9. CDR1 and CDR2 (germline): GTSNPN, SVGIG (reference sequence). The CDR3 is 14 amino acids. The CDR3 protein is CAWSSLAGVNEQFF. The CDR3 nucleotides are TGTGCCTGGAGCTCTCTAGCGGGAGTCAACGAGCAGTTCTTC.

The chain recombines TRBV30 with TRBJ1-3; no reliable D call. The CDR3 has 14 residues. The ends were cut back, 4 bases at V and 4 bases at J, with 14 bases in the middle. Germline-derived CDR1 and CDR2 are GTSNPN and SVGIG (reference sequence). CDR3: CAWTKGGNGNTIYF. The DNA for the CDR3 is TGTGCCTGGACTAAAGGAGGGAACGGAAACACCATATATTTT.

V and J are TRBV4-1 and TRBJ2-2, with a possible D match to TRBD2 (5 bases). There are 11 residues in the CDR3. V was trimmed by 6 bases and J by 13 bases, leaving 12 bases between them. Germline CDR1 reads MGHRA; CDR2 reads YSYEKL. The CDR3 loop reads CASRFGDTLFF. As DNA, the CDR3 is TGCGCCAGCAGATTCGGGGATACGCTGTTTTTT.

Points on this clone: The junction differs from germline at one of its ends, possibly a read error. This chain connects TRBV7-3 to TRBJ2-5, with 9 bases identical to TRBD1. The CDR3 totals 15 residues. The germline gives CDR1 SGHTA, CDR2 FQGTGA. The CDR3 DNA follows: TGTGCCAGCAGTTTAACCGGGACAGGGCAAGAGACCCAGTACTTC. As protein: CASSLTGTGQETQYF.

This clone has only a few counts. At one of its ends the junction is not consistent with the germline gene, which may arise from a read error. V gene TRBV6-5 combines with J gene TRBJ2-5; the D gene is possibly TRBD1 (5 bases). Looked up from germline, CDR1 is MNHEY and CDR2 is SVGAGI. The CDR3 length is 15 residues. The CDR3 DNA sequence: TGTGCCAGCATTTACACCTGCAGCAGGGAAGAGACCCAGTACTTC. Its translation: CASIYTCSREETQYF.

This clone was picked up a small number of times. DNA of the CDR3: TGTGCCAGCAGTTACGGTCGCCCTAAGGGGCATTCACCCCTCCACTTT. Translated, it gives CASSYGRPKGHSPLHF. The V call is TRBV6-5, the J call TRBJ1-6; D is perhaps TRBD1 (5 bases). The V and J ends lost 2 bases and 8 bases respectively, with 16 bases between them. This CDR3 has 16 residues. Germline values: CDR1 MNHEY, CDR2 SVGAGI.

This clone occurred a few times. This chain connects TRBV6-1 to TRBJ2-7; 8 positions agree with TRBD1. The CDR3 consists of 16 residues. V shed 2 bases, J shed 0 bases, and the junction held 6 bases outside the gene matches. Germline CDR1 MNHNS, CDR2 SASEGT. DNA for the CDR3: TGTGCCAGCAGTGAATTTCCACAGGGGGACTCCTACGAGCAGTACTTC. As protein: CASSEFPQGDSYEQYF.

This clone is medium-sized in the sample. The V and J genes are TRBV11-2 and TRBJ2-7; D gene uncertain. Trimming pared 0 bases from V and 0 bases from J, leaving 9 bases between. There are 15 residues in the CDR3. CDR1 and CDR2 from the germline V gene are SGHAT and FQNNGV. Written as DNA, the CDR3 is TGTGCCAGCAGCTTAGAGTCCTTGACCTCCTACGAGCAGTACTTC. It yields the protein CASSLESLTSYEQYF. The full variable domain, completed using reference TRBV11-2 and TRBJ2-7, is EAGVAQSPRYKIIEKRQSVAFWCNPISGHATLYWYQQILGQGPKLLIQFQNNGVVDDSQLPKDRFSAERLKGVDSTLKIQPAKLEDSAVYLCASSLESLTSYEQYFGPGTRLTVT.

By frequency in the sample, this clone is medium-sized (0.01 to 0.1%). The chain combines TRBV30 with TRBJ2-7, with 7 bases aligning to TRBD2. This CDR3 comprises 15 residues. V was clipped by 0 bases and J by 0 bases; unmatched bases: 5. Germline V CDR1 and CDR2: GTSNPN, SVGIG (reference sequence). The CDR3 nucleotides are TGTGCCTGGAGTGTACCCGGGAGGAGCTCCTACGAGCAGTACTTC. This sequence encodes CAWSVPGRSSYEQYF.

As concerns this clone: This may stem from a read error, because a much larger clone lies one nucleotide away. This chain uses TRBV11-2 with TRBJ2-1, with TRBD2 identical over 14 bases. This CDR3 has 20 residues. Germline V gives CDR1 SGHAT, CDR2 FQNNGV. V lost 4 bases, J lost 8 bases, and 19 bases stayed unmatched. This chain's CDR3 is CASSSPGTSGSFPGSDEQFF. The CDR3 nucleotides are TGTGCCAGCAGCTCACCGGGGACTAGCGGGAGTTTTCCCGGATCGGATGAGCAGTTCTTC.

This clone qualifies as medium-sized. This chain joins TRBV14 and TRBJ2-1; 9 positions agree with TRBD1. The CDR3 runs to 16 residues. With V trimmed by 4 bases and J by 8 bases, 12 bases remained unmatched. Germline assignment: CDR1 SGHDN and CDR2 FVKESK. Written as DNA, the CDR3 is TGTGCCAGCAGCCTTGGGGGACAGGGTAGGTGGTATGAGCAGTTCTTC. Translating gives CASSLGGQGRWYEQFF.

The table lists this clone with many counts. The chain employs TRBV6-1 and TRBJ2-2; 12 nucleotides agree with TRBD2. Germline CDR1 reads MNHNS; CDR2 reads SASEGT. With 5 bases clipped from V and 5 bases from J, the junction kept 3 bases outside the gene matches. This CDR3 contains 15 residues. The CDR3 coding sequence is TGTGCCAGCAGTTCGACTAGCGGGAGAACCGGGGAGCTGTTTTTT. Protein product: CASSSTSGRTGELFF.

The chain joins TRBV7-7 to TRBJ2-1, with 9 bases identical to TRBD2. With 8 bases clipped from V and 0 bases from J, the junction kept 14 bases outside the gene matches. Germline V gives CDR1 SSHAT, CDR2 FNYEAQ (reference sequence). The CDR3 totals 18 residues. CDR3 DNA: TGTGCCAGCTCACATCGAAGCGGGAGGCCGAGCTCCTACAATGAGCAGTTCTTC. This gives the protein CASSHRSGRPSSYNEQFF.

This clone was recorded at least ten times. Other DNA variants within this sample encode the same CDR3. V and J are TRBV10-3 and TRBJ1-5; possible D gene TRBD1, 5 bases. This CDR3 spans 14 amino acids. V was pared by 10 bases and J by 0 bases, with 13 bases between. Germline-derived CDR1 and CDR2 are ENHRY and SYGVKD. The CDR3, as DNA: TGTGCCACATCGGACATTGGTAGCAATCAGCCCCAGCATTTT. Translation: CATSDIGSNQPQHF.

The chain uses TRBV6-5 and TRBJ1-5; D is undetermined. V dropped 4 bases and J dropped 2 bases, with 12 bases sitting between them. Germline-derived CDR1 and CDR2 are MNHEY and SVGAGI. The CDR3 covers 15 residues. CDR3 region: CASSFSISGNQPQHF. The CDR3 DNA follows: TGTGCCAGCAGTTTCAGTATCTCCGGCAATCAGCCCCAGCATTTT.

Concerning this clone: A read error may account for a junction end that differs from germline. The CDR3 bases are TGCGCCAGCAGCTTGGTCTCAGGGGACCGCGACTATGGCTTCACCTTC. It translates to CASSLVSGDRDYGFTF. The chain is built from TRBV5-1 and TRBJ1-2; TRBD1 might be the D (6 bases). This CDR3 is 16 amino acids long. Germline-derived CDR1 and CDR2 are SGHRS and YFSETQ.

This clone is medium-sized (0.01 to 0.1%) in the sample. The chain combines TRBV20-1 with TRBJ2-3, with TRBD2 as a possible D gene (5 bases). V was pared by 0 bases and J by 4 bases, with 5 bases between. Germline lookup yields CDR1 DFQATT and CDR2 SNEGSKA (reference sequence). The length of the CDR3 is 12 residues. The CDR3 DNA reads as TGCAGTGCTAGAGATAGCGCAGATACGCAGTATTTT. It specifies CSARDSADTQYF.

By sample fraction, this clone is medium-sized. The CDR3 DNA sequence: TGTGCCACCAGTGGGGGGACAGGGGGCAATGAGCAGTTCTTC. This translates into CATSGGTGGNEQFF. The rearrangement joins TRBV24-1 to TRBJ2-1; the match to TRBD1 covers 11 bases. V lost 5 bases and J lost 6; bases outside the gene matches: 2. This CDR3 region has 14 residues. Germline values: CDR1 KGHDR, CDR2 SFDVKD.

This clone was seen only a few times. V gene TRBV6-5 combines with J gene TRBJ1-1; D remains ambiguous. The germline CDR1 and CDR2 sequences are MNHEY and SVGAGI. Trimming left V 8 bases short and J 9 bases short, with 10 bases between. The CDR3 is made up of 10 amino acids. This chain's CDR3 is CASGLPQAFF. CDR3 nucleotides: TGTGCCAGCGGATTGCCTCAAGCTTTCTTT.

This clone came up a few times. The chain joins TRBV12-3 or TRBV12-4 to TRBJ1-6; TRBD1 matches at 11 bases. V trimming: 5 bases; J trimming: 5 bases; junction bases outside the gene matches: 2. The CDR3 has 15 amino acids. CDR3 sequence reads: CASSLGQGDNSPLHF. CDR3 in DNA: TGTGCCAGCAGTCTGGGACAGGGGGATAATTCACCCCTCCACTTT.

As DNA, the CDR3 is TGTGCCAGTAGCCTGAAAGGCGGAGATAATTCACCCCTCCACTTT. This translates into CASSLKGGDNSPLHF. This chain links TRBV19 with TRBJ1-6, with D hard to call. The germline gives CDR1 LNHDA, CDR2 SQIVND (reference sequence). V lost 6 bases and J 5 bases, leaving 14 bases between the germline ends. The CDR3 spans 15 residues.

This clone was counted between two and nine times. A much larger clone sits a single nucleotide away, making a read error possible. V gene TRBV11-2 combines with J gene TRBJ2-3; 10 nucleotides agree with TRBD2. This CDR3 contains 16 residues. In germline, CDR1 is SGHAT, CDR2 FQNNGV. The CDR3 reads CSSSSGSGRALDTQYF. The CDR3 DNA sequence: TGTTCCAGCAGCTCTGGGAGCGGGAGGGCCTTAGATACGCAGTATTTT.

CDR3 residues: CASIPRVQGGYGYTF. CDR3 sequence (DNA): TGTGCCAGCATTCCGAGGGTACAGGGAGGCTATGGCTACACCTTC. This sequence joins TRBV27 and TRBJ1-2; D is perhaps TRBD1 (6 bases). The CDR3 runs 15 residues. Germline-derived CDR1 and CDR2 are MNHEY and SMNVEV (reference sequence). V lost 7 bases, J lost 4 bases, and 19 bases lay in between.